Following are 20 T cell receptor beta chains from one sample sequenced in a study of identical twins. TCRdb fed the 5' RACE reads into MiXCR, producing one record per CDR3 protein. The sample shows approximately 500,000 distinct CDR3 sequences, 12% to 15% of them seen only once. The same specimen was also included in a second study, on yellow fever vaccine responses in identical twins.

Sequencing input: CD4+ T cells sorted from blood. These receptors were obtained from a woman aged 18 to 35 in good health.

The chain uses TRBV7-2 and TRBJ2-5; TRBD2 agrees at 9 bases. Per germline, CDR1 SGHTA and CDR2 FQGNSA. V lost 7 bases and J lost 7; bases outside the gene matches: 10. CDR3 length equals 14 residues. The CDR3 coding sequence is TGTGCCAGCATGCTAGAGCGGGGGGACAGGACCCAGTACTTC. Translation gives CASMLERGDRTQYF.

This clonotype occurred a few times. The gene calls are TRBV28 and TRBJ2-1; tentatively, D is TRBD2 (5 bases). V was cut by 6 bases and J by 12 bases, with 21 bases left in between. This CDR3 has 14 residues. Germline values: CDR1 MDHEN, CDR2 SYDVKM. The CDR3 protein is CASSFPYFPDWQFF. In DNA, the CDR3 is TGTGCCAGCAGCTTCCCATACTTCCCGGACTGGCAGTTCTTC. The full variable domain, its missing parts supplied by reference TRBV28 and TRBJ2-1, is DVKVTQSSRYLVKRTGEKVFLECVQDMDHENMFWYRQDPGLGLRLIYFSYDVKMKEKGDIPEGYSVSREKKERFSLILESASTNQTSMYLCASSFPYFPDWQFFGPGTRLTVL.

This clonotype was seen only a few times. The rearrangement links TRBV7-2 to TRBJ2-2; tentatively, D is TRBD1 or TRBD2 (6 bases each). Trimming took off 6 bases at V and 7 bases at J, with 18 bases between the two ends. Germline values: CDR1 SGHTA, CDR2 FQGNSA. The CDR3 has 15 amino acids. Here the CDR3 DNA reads TGTGCCAGCAGTCTAAATCCGGGGGCCGGCGGGGAGCTGTTTTTT. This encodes CASSLNPGAGGELFF.

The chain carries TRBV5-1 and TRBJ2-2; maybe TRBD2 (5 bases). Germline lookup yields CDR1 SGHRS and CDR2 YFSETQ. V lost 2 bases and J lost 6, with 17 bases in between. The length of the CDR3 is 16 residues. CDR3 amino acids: CASSFRLAGSPGELFF. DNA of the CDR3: TGCGCCAGCAGCTTCCGGCTAGCTGGTAGCCCCGGGGAGCTGTTTTTT.

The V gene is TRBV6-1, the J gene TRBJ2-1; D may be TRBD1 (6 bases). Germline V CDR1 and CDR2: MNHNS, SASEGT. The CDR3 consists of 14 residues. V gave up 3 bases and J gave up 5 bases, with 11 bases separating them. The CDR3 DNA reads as TGTGCCAGCAGTGATACGACAGGAAACAATGAGCAGTTCTTC. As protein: CASSDTTGNNEQFF.

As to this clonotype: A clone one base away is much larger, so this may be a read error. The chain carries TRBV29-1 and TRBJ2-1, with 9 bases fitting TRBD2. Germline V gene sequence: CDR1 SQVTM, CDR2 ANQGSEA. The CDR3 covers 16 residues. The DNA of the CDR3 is TGCGGCGTTGAAGATCGGCTAGCGGGATTCTACAATGAGCAGTTCTTC. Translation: CGVEDRLAGFYNEQFF.

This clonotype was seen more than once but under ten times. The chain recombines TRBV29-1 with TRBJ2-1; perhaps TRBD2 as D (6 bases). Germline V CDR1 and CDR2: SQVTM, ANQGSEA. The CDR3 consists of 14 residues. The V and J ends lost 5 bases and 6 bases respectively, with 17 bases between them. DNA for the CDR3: TGCAGCGTTTTCCAAGCGGGTAGCGCCAATGAGCAGTTCTTC. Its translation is CSVFQAGSANEQFF.

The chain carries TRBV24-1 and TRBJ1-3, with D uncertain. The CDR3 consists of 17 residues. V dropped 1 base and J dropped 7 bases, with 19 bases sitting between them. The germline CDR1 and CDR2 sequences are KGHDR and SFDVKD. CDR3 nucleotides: TGTGCCACCAGTGATTTCGACGTTCTGCTAATTCCGAACACCATATATTTT. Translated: CATSDFDVLLIPNTIYF.

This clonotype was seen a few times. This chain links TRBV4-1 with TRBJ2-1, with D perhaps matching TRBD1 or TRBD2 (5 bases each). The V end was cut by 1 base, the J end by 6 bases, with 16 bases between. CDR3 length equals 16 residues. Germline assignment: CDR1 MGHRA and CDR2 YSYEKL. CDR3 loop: CASSQAGALAVNEQFF. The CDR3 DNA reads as TGCGCCAGCAGCCAAGCCGGGGCATTGGCGGTCAATGAGCAGTTCTTC.

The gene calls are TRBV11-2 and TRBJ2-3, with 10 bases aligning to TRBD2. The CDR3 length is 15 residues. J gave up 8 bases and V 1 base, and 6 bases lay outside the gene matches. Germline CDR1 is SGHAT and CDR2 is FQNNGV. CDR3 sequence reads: CASSLGLAGEGTQYF. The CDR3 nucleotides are TGTGCCAGCAGCTTAGGTCTAGCGGGAGAGGGTACGCAGTATTTT.

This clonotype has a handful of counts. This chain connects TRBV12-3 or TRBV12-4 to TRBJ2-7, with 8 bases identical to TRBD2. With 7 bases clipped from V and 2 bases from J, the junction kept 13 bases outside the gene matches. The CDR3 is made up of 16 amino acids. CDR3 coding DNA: TGTGCCAGCACCTTCACGGGTGCGGGAGGCACCTACGAGCAGTACTTC. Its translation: CASTFTGAGGTYEQYF.

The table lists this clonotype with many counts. The CDR3 DNA reads TGCAGCGTTGTTCCCGGACTAGCGGGAGTAGGGCCACGCACAGATACGCAGTATTTT. This encodes CSVVPGLAGVGPRTDTQYF. The chain joins TRBV29-1 to TRBJ2-3; 13 bases map to TRBD2. The CDR3 contains 19 residues. V was pared by 4 bases and J by 1 base, with 14 bases of the junction left unmatched. Germline assignment: CDR1 SQVTM and CDR2 ANQGSEA.

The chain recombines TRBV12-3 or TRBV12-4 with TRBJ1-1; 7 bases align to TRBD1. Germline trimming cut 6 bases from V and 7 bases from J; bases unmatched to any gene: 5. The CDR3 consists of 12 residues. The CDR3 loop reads CASRFGQVEAFF. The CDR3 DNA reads TGTGCCAGCAGATTTGGACAGGTTGAAGCTTTCTTT.

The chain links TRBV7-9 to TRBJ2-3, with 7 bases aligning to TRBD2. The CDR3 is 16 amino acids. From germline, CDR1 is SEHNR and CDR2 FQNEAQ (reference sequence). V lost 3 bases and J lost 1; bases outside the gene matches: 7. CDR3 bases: TGTGCCAGCAGCTTTTCTGGGACTATCGGCACAGATACGCAGTATTTT. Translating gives CASSFSGTIGTDTQYF.

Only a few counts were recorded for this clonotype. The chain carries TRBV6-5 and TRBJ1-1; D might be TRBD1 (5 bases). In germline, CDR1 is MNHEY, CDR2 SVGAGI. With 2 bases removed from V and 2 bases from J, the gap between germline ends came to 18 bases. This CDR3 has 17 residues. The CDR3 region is CASSYDPIFRENTEAFF. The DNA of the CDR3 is TGTGCCAGCAGTTACGATCCTATTTTCAGGGAAAACACTGAAGCTTTCTTT.

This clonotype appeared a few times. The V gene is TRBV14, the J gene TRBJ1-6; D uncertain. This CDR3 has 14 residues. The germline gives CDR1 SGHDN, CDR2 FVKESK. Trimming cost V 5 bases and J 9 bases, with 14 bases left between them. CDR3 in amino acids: CASSNSAGGSPLHF. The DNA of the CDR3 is TGTGCCAGCAGCAACTCCGCCGGCGGTTCACCCCTCCACTTT.

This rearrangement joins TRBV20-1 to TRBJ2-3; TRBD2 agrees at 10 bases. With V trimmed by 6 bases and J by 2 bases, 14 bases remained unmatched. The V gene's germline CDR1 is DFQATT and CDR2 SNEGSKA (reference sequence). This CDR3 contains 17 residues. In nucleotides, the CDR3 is TGCAGTGCACCCGATAACCTAGCGGGAGCATTCACAGATACGCAGTATTTT. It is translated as CSAPDNLAGAFTDTQYF.

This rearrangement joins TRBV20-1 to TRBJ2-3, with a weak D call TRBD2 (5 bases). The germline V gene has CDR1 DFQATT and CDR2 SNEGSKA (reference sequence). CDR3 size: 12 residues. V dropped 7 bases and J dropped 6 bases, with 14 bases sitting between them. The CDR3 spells CSGVGAFDTQYF. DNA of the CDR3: TGCAGTGGTGTGGGAGCGTTTGATACGCAGTATTTT.

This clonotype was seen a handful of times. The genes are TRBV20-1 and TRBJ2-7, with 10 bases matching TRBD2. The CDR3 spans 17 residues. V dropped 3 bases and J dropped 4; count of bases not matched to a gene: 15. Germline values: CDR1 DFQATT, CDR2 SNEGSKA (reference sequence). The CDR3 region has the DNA TGCAGTGCTAGTGGTAAACGGCTAGCGGGAGTCGCTTACGAGCAGTACTTC. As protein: CSASGKRLAGVAYEQYF.

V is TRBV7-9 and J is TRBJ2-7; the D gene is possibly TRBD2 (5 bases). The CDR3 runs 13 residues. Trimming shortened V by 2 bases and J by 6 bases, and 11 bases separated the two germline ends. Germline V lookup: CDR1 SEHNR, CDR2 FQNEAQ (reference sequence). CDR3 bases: TGTGCCAGCAGCTTATTGCTAGCTCGCGAGCAGTACGTC. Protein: CASSLLLAREQYV.